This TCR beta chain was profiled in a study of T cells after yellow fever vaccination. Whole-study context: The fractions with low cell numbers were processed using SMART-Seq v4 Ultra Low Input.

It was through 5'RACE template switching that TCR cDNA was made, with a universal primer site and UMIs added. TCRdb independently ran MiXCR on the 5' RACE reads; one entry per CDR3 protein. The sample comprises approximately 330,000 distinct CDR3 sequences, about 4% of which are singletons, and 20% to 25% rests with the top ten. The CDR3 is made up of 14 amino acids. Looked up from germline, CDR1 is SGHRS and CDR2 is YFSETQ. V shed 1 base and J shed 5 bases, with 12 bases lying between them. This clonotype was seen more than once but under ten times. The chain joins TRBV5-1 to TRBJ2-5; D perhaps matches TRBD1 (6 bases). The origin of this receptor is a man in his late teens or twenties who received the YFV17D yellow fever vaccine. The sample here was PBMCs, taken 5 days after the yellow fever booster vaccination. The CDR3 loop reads CASSLNTGQETQYF. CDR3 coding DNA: TGCGCCAGCAGCTTGAATACAGGGCAGGAGACCCAGTACTTC.